The T cell receptor beta chain under discussion was sequenced for a study of OX40 agonist ivuxolimab in advanced cancers. Study as a whole: The patients' treatment was ivuxolimab, an agonistic anti-OX40 (CD134) antibody. The study's findings and limits: Clonal expansion by week 6 occurred in CD4+ and CD8+ blood T cells (at 0.1 to 3.0 mg/kg).

The germline V and J ends were trimmed by 5 bases and 2 bases, with 7 bases remaining between them. The CDR3 contains 12 residues. Germline CDR1 WNHNN, CDR2 SYGVQD (reference sequence). Patients had blood sampled at baseline and again on cycle 4 day 1 and cycle 7 day 1. In the case of this clone: Its antigen remains unidentified.

Sequencing was performed with immunoSEQ multiplex PCR; in TCRdb, only in-frame clones are kept and a portion is missing. The data hold 45,000 to 55,000 clones, with 80% to 85% observed a single time. The starting material was CD4+ or CD8+ T cells sorted from blood, obtained in a trial of the OX40 agonist ivuxolimab. This rearrangement joins TRBV10-1 to TRBJ2-7; D possibly uses TRBD1 or TRBD2 (5 bases each). This receptor was taken from an adult with an advanced solid tumor such as melanoma, head and neck, liver or kidney cancer. This chain's CDR3 is CASSSGPYEQYF. For the CDR3, the DNA is TGCGCCAGCAGTTCGGGACCCTACGAGCAGTACTTC.